There are many counts of the clone carrying this TCR beta chain. Antigen unknown. The CDR3 totals 12 residues. Trimming shortened V by 0 bases and J by 11 bases, and 8 bases separated the two germline ends. The germline CDR1 and CDR2 sequences are DFQATT and SNEGSKA (reference sequence). This record belongs to a study of T-cell memory formation after mild COVID-19. On the study more broadly: TCR clusters largely stayed donor specific.

The TCR alpha and TCR beta cDNA libraries, bearing sample barcodes and UMIs, were generated by 5'RACE using constant-segment primers. MiXCR was run by TCRdb on the 5' RACE reads, yielding one entry per CDR3 protein. This repertoire shows some 260,000 distinct CDR3 sequences, about a sixth found once; its top ten account for 3.5%. General study findings and limits: CD4+ bias marked clones expanding day 15 to 37, unlike balanced contracting clones.

This chain connects TRBV20-1 to TRBJ1-6; D gene ambiguous. The clonotype originates from a man aged 18 to 30 who had mild COVID-19 (a few samples of this study predate the infection). Cell type and time point are not known. Sample: PBMCs or a T cell subset sorted from them (not recorded which). The CDR3 sequence: CSAREGFTPLHF. The DNA of the CDR3 is TGCAGTGCTAGAGAGGGGTTTACACCCCTCCACTTT.